The 28 T cell receptor beta chains reported below all come from one sample, sequenced in a study of cytotoxic CD8 clonotypes in ibrutinib-treated CLL. Generated by immunoSEQ multiplex PCR, the TCRdb table keeps only in-frame clones and is missing some. The table lists some 100,000 clones, about 53% of them singletons. The sample consisted of PBMCs, taken after 24 months of ibrutinib treatment. The receptors come from a human donor with chronic lymphocytic leukemia.

J is TRBJ1-2 and V is TRBV9, with TRBD1 identical over 9 bases. The CDR3 contains 15 residues. Germline CDR1 reads SGDLS; CDR2 reads YYNGEE. J was trimmed by 4 bases and V by 0 bases; bases with no gene match: 4. CDR3 amino acids: CASSVGQGGTYGYTF. The CDR3 coding sequence is TGTGCCAGCAGCGTAGGACAGGGGGGGACCTATGGCTACACCTTC.

V gene TRBV30 combines with J gene TRBJ2-2; D gene uncertain. Germline CDR1 is GTSNPN and CDR2 is SVGIG (reference sequence). The V and J ends lost 0 bases and 2 bases respectively, with 7 bases between them. The CDR3 totals 14 residues. The CDR3 nucleotides read TGTGCCTGGAGTGTACTCTACAACACCGGGGAGCTGTTTTTT. This gives the protein CAWSVLYNTGELFF.

In its sample, this clone was seen once. The chain has TRBV5-1 and TRBJ2-3, with 12 nucleotides matching TRBD2. There are 14 residues in the CDR3. The J segment lost 6 bases and the V segment lost 5 bases, leaving 4 bases of the junction unmatched. CDR1 and CDR2 (germline): SGHRS, YFSETQ. The CDR3 reads CASRPSGRGDTQYF. For the CDR3, the DNA is TGCGCCAGCAGACCTAGCGGGAGGGGGGATACGCAGTATTTT.

The chain joins TRBV25-1 to TRBJ2-5, with D perhaps being TRBD1 or TRBD2 (5 bases each). Trimming shortened V by 1 base and J by 5 bases, and 14 bases separated the two germline ends. The V gene's germline CDR1 is MGHDK and CDR2 SYGVNS. This CDR3 contains 15 residues. The CDR3 loop reads CASSELAQGRETQYF. CDR3 in DNA: TGTGCCAGCAGTGAATTAGCGCAGGGACGGGAGACCCAGTACTTC.

This clone was picked up many times. V usage is TRBV2 and J usage is TRBJ2-3; TRBD2 matches at 7 bases. This CDR3 is built from 14 residues. Germline V gene sequence: CDR1 SNHLY, CDR2 FYNNEI. The trim removed 8 bases at V and 7 bases at J, leaving 12 bases unmatched. CDR3 protein: CASGGGGGTNTQYF. The CDR3, as DNA: TGTGCCAGCGGAGGTGGCGGGGGAACAAATACGCAGTATTTT.

A few counts support this clone. The chain combines TRBV5-1 with TRBJ2-5; D not resolved. V dropped 4 bases and J dropped 2 bases, with 3 bases sitting between them. Germline values: CDR1 SGHRS, CDR2 YFSETQ. The CDR3 sequence is 11 residues long. CDR3 in DNA: TGCGCCAGCAGCGAACAAGAGACCCAGTACTTC. Translating gives CASSEQETQYF.

In this sample, this clone turned up a few times. This rearrangement joins TRBV6-1 to TRBJ1-2, with 7 bases aligning to TRBD1. The CDR3 contains 13 residues. CDR1 and CDR2 from the germline V gene are MNHNS and SASEGT. V shed 10 bases, J shed 2 bases, and the junction held 7 bases outside the gene matches. The CDR3 protein is CATPPGQNYGYTF. The CDR3 bases are TGTGCCACCCCACCGGGACAGAACTATGGCTACACCTTC.

This chain connects TRBV11-3 to TRBJ1-1; D call uncertain. Germline loops: CDR1 SGHNT, CDR2 YENEEA. Between the trimmed V and J ends, which lost 0 bases and 6 bases, there was a span of 8 bases. This CDR3 has 13 residues. CDR3 loop: CASSLDGWSEAFF. The CDR3, as DNA: TGTGCCAGCAGCTTAGATGGCTGGTCTGAAGCTTTCTTT.

The rearrangement joins TRBV10-2 to TRBJ2-7, with D unclear. The CDR3 length is 11 residues. Trimming removed 6 bases from V and 3 bases from J, with 6 bases in between. Per germline, CDR1 WSHSY and CDR2 SAAADI. CDR3 nucleotides: TGCGCCAGCAGGGTTGACTACGAGCAGTACTTC. The encoded protein is CASRVDYEQYF.

V gene TRBV6-1 combines with J gene TRBJ1-5, with 8 bases fitting TRBD1. The CDR3 runs 19 residues. Germline V lookup: CDR1 MNHNS, CDR2 SASEGT. V lost 4 bases to trimming and J lost 0 bases; unmatched junction nucleotides: 14. This CDR3 reads CASSVKDRVRTYSNQPQHF. The CDR3 nucleotides read TGTGCCAGCAGTGTCAAGGACAGGGTCCGTACTTATAGCAATCAGCCCCAGCATTTT.

V usage is TRBV25-1 and J usage is TRBJ1-1; TRBD1 aligns across 7 bases. The CDR3 runs to 13 residues. With 4 bases clipped from V and 5 bases from J, the junction kept 4 bases outside the gene matches. Germline assignment: CDR1 MGHDK and CDR2 SYGVNS. The CDR3 is CASSAGTVTEAFF. The CDR3 DNA sequence: TGTGCCAGCAGTGCTGGGACAGTAACTGAAGCTTTCTTT.

This clone was counted only a few times. This chain connects TRBV5-1 to TRBJ1-3, with 7 bases aligning to TRBD1. From germline, CDR1 is SGHRS and CDR2 YFSETQ. This CDR3 is 14 amino acids long. The J segment lost 0 bases and the V segment lost 7 bases, leaving 4 bases of the junction unmatched. CDR3 in amino acids: CASASGGSGNTIYF. CDR3 bases: TGCGCCAGCGCCTCAGGGGGCTCTGGAAACACCATATATTTT. Combining the CDR3 with reference TRBV5-1 and TRBJ1-3 gives the whole variable domain KAGVTQTPRYLIKTRGQQVTLSCSPISGHRSVSWYQQTPGQGLQFLFEYFSETQRNKGNFPGRFSGRQFSNSRSEMNVSTLELGDSALYLCASASGGSGNTIYFGEGSWLTVV.

The gene calls are TRBV10-1 and TRBJ1-5; 7 bases are a match to TRBD1. Germline V gene lookup returns CDR1 WNHNN and CDR2 SYGVQD (reference sequence). V lost 6 bases, J lost 4 bases, and 21 bases stayed unmatched. CDR3 length equals 19 residues. In DNA form, the CDR3 reads TGCGCCAGCAGAGAAATAATTTGGCGGGACAGAGCATCTAATCAGCCCCAGCATTTT. Translation gives CASREIIWRDRASNQPQHF.

The chain carries TRBV5-4 and TRBJ2-1; D is perhaps TRBD2 (5 bases). V lost 7 bases to trimming and J lost 9 bases, with 23 bases between them. Germline V gene sequence: CDR1 SGHNT, CDR2 YYREEE (reference sequence). This CDR3 is built from 15 residues. The DNA of the CDR3 is TGTGCCAGCGAACGGCCCGGACTTAGGACGGGTGAGCAGTTCTTC. Protein product: CASERPGLRTGEQFF. Variable domain in full (rest from reference TRBV5-4 and TRBJ2-1): ETGVTQSPTHLIKTRGQQVTLRCSSQSGHNTVSWYQQALGQGPQFIFQYYREEENGRGNFPPRFSGLQFPNYSSELNVNALELDDSALYLCASERPGLRTGEQFFGPGTRLTVL.

For the CDR3, the DNA is TGTGCCGATCCGCCCCCACGTAGAGGGTTGGTGAGCAATCAGCCCCAGCATTTT. This encodes CADPPPRRGLVSNQPQHF. The chain combines TRBV5-7 with TRBJ1-5, with D hard to call. TRBV5-7 carries the ORF label, with uncertain function. Trimming shortened V by 10 bases and J by 1 base, and 27 bases separated the two germline ends. The CDR3 runs 18 residues.

This clone was observed once. For the CDR3, the DNA is TGTGCCAGCAGAACAGCGAGCTCCTACGAGCAGTACTTC. It specifies CASRTASSYEQYF. This chain connects TRBV27 to TRBJ2-5; D gene unclear. The DNA end lines up better with TRBJ2-7; the J call may be wrong. CDR1 and CDR2 (germline): MNHEY, SMNVEV (reference sequence). The CDR3 runs to 13 residues.

The chain is built from TRBV18 and TRBJ2-3, with TRBD1 matching 8 bases. Germline V gene data show CDR1 as KGHSH and CDR2 as LQKENI. The CDR3 contains 14 residues. With 3 bases clipped from V and 5 bases from J, the junction kept 4 bases outside the gene matches. As DNA, the CDR3 is TGTGCCAGCTCACCCCAGGGGGCGAGAGATACGCAGTATTTT. Its translation: CASSPQGARDTQYF.

DNA for the CDR3: TGTGCCAGCAGCTTAGGCTCGGCTAGCGGGGCGGATACGCAGTATTTT. Its translation is CASSLGSASGADTQYF. This sequence joins TRBV13 and TRBJ2-3, with 9 bases fitting TRBD2. The CDR3 loop spans 16 amino acids. Unmatched junction bases numbered 7, after V lost 0 bases and J lost 6 bases. Germline V gene sequence: CDR1 PRHDT, CDR2 FYEKMQ (reference sequence).

V is TRBV29-1 and J is TRBJ2-7; 11 nucleotides align to TRBD1. V dropped 3 bases and J dropped 3; count of bases not matched to a gene: 4. CDR1 is SQVTM and CDR2 is ANQGSEA in the germline V gene. This CDR3 has 14 residues. CDR3 bases: TGCAGCGTTGAGGGGACAGGGGGTGACTACGAGCAGTACTTC. As protein: CSVEGTGGDYEQYF.

The rearrangement uses TRBV27 and TRBJ2-7; D is perhaps TRBD2 (5 bases). The CDR3 sequence is 16 residues long. V gave up 4 bases and J gave up 0 bases, with 16 bases separating them. Germline V CDR1 and CDR2: MNHEY, SMNVEV (reference sequence). This CDR3 reads CASSSTTSLFSYEQYF. As DNA, the CDR3 is TGTGCCAGCAGTTCAACCACTAGTTTGTTCTCCTACGAGCAGTACTTC.

The J gene is TRBJ2-1, the V gene TRBV4-1; 11 bases align to TRBD1. After removal of 1 base from V and 3 bases from J, the junction contained 2 bases not matched to a gene. Germline V lookup: CDR1 MGHRA, CDR2 YSYEKL. The CDR3 totals 16 residues. CDR3 coding DNA: TGCGCCAGCAGCCAAGGGGGGACAGGGGGCTACAATGAGCAGTTCTTC. Protein product: CASSQGGTGGYNEQFF.

This clone came up once. The chain employs TRBV28 and TRBJ2-3; 8 nucleotides line up with TRBD2. With V trimmed by 8 bases and J by 0 bases, 19 bases remained unmatched. Germline values: CDR1 MDHEN, CDR2 SYDVKM. This CDR3 is 19 amino acids long. CDR3 sequence: CASPRSSGGALPSTDTQYF. The CDR3 DNA reads as TGTGCCAGCCCTAGATCATCGGGGGGGGCCCTTCCTAGCACAGATACGCAGTATTTT.

The J gene is TRBJ2-7, the V gene TRBV7-2; D possibly corresponds to TRBD2 (6 bases). Per the germline V gene, CDR1 is SGHTA and CDR2 is FQGNSA. This CDR3 region has 15 residues. V gave up 2 bases and J gave up 0 bases, with 11 bases separating them. CDR3 DNA sequence: TGTGCCAGCAGCTTAAACGGGGGATACTCCTACGAGCAGTACTTC. It specifies CASSLNGGYSYEQYF.

This chain joins TRBV27 and TRBJ2-7; D gene unclear. The V end was cut by 5 bases, the J end by 0 bases, with 8 bases between. CDR1 is MNHEY and CDR2 is SMNVEV in the germline V gene (reference sequence). This CDR3 has 13 amino acids. In DNA, the CDR3 is TGTGCCAGCAGTCCCTTGGGCTCCTACGAGCAGTACTTC. Amino acid sequence: CASSPLGSYEQYF.

J is TRBJ2-3 and V is TRBV6-1; 10 bases fit TRBD2. Germline V gives CDR1 MNHNS, CDR2 SASEGT. The V gene end was trimmed by 8 bases and the J gene end by 3 bases; junction bases not matched to a gene: 8. The CDR3 is 15 amino acids. CDR3 in DNA: TGTGCCAGCCAGGAATCTAGCGGGGGAACAGATACGCAGTATTTT. It yields the protein CASQESSGGTDTQYF.

The chain carries TRBV5-6 and TRBJ2-7; 7 nucleotides match TRBD1. The CDR3 sequence is 15 residues long. Germline V gene data show CDR1 as SGHDT and CDR2 as YYEEEE. The junction had 7 bases not matched to a gene; V was cut back by 4 bases and J by 0 bases. The CDR3 here is CASSRRGQLSYEQYF. Here the CDR3 DNA reads TGTGCCAGCAGCCGCAGGGGACAGCTCTCCTACGAGCAGTACTTC.

The chain couples TRBV6-1 to TRBJ2-7; D is possibly TRBD2 (6 bases). V dropped 3 bases and J dropped 4 bases, with 10 bases sitting between them. This CDR3 comprises 13 residues. The V gene's germline CDR1 is MNHNS and CDR2 SASEGT. In DNA form, the CDR3 reads TGTGCCAGCAGTGAGTCCCGGGGGTACGAGCAGTACTTC. Its protein is CASSESRGYEQYF.

The V call is TRBV9, the J call TRBJ2-2; D perhaps matches TRBD1 (6 bases). The germline CDR1 and CDR2 sequences are SGDLS and YYNGEE. V lost 6 bases and J 1 base, leaving 13 bases between the germline ends. The CDR3 is 15 residues long. The CDR3 reads CASTLPQGNTGELFF. DNA of the CDR3: TGTGCCAGCACCCTCCCACAGGGGAACACCGGGGAGCTGTTTTTT.